This T cell receptor (beta chain) is from a study of T cell responses to AZD1222 COVID-19 vaccine. Germline lookup yields CDR1 KGHSH and CDR2 LQKENI. CDR3 length equals 15 residues. V was clipped by 3 bases and J by 4 bases, with 15 bases between them. Libraries were prepared by immunoSEQ multiplex PCR; TCRdb keeps only in-frame clonotypes and omits some of them. This table has 130,000 or so clones, roughly 86% appearing once. Sequences were derived from peripheral blood, sampled 28 days after the second AZD1222 dose. The gene calls are TRBV18 and TRBJ1-1, with D possibly matching TRBD1 (6 bases). The clonotype originates from an adult who received the AZD1222 COVID-19 vaccine. This CDR3 reads CASSPQGPEGTEAFF. The CDR3 bases are TGTGCCAGCTCACCCCAGGGGCCCGAGGGCACTGAAGCTTTCTTT.